Below are 7 T cell receptor beta chains sequenced from a single sample in a study of cytomegalovirus exposure and HLA in healthy donors. Researchers ran the PCR with 60 Vbeta and 13 Jbeta primers. Profiled with immunoSEQ multiplex PCR; TCRdb holds only in-frame clones, not every one. There are about 99,000 clones in the sample; roughly 78% occur only once, and 1.5% to 2% lies in the top ten. Sequencing input: PBMCs. Receptor source: a woman between 40 and 55 years old in good health and CMV-seronegative.

CDR3 nucleotide sequence: TGTGCCAGCAGCTTGACACTAGCGGTCTACAATGAGCAGTTCTTC. Translating gives CASSLTLAVYNEQFF. The chain couples TRBV5-5 to TRBJ2-1, with 8 bases that match TRBD2. CDR1 SGHKS and CDR2 YYEKEE come from the germline V gene (reference sequence). J lost 3 bases, V lost 1 base, and 3 bases had no gene match. The CDR3 sequence is 15 residues long. Filled out from reference TRBV5-5 and TRBJ2-1, the complete variable domain reads DAGVTQSPTHLIKTRGQQVTLRCSPISGHKSVSWYQQVLGQGPQFIFQYYEKEERGRGNFPDRFSARQFPNYSSELNVNALLLGDSALYLCASSLTLAVYNEQFFGPGTRLTVL.

This chain links TRBV27 with TRBJ2-3; D not certain. V lost 4 bases and J lost 0, with 5 bases in between. Germline V CDR1 and CDR2: MNHEY, SMNVEV (reference sequence). The CDR3 consists of 13 residues. CDR3 bases: TGTGCCAGCAGTTCCTCTAGCACAGATACGCAGTATTTT. Translation: CASSSSSTDTQYF.

The V and J genes are TRBV6-5 and TRBJ2-6; D perhaps matches TRBD2 (6 bases). Trimming took 3 bases from V and 0 from J, leaving 9 bases between them. From germline, CDR1 is MNHEY and CDR2 SVGAGI. This CDR3 comprises 16 residues. The CDR3 sequence: CASSYMDYSGANVLTF. The CDR3 nucleotides are TGTGCCAGCAGTTATATGGACTACTCTGGGGCCAACGTCCTGACTTTC.

This sequence joins TRBV6-5 and TRBJ2-4; TRBD1 might be the D (5 bases). Trimming took off 4 bases at V and 8 bases at J, with 12 bases between the two ends. The CDR3 sequence is 13 residues long. The germline gives CDR1 MNHEY, CDR2 SVGAGI. DNA of the CDR3: TGTGCCAGCAGTTTCGGAGTAGGGGACATTCAGTACTTC. Protein sequence: CASSFGVGDIQYF.

This clone was observed a few times. The CDR3 does not end in the conserved phenylalanine or tryptophan, so this is likely a read error. No DNA is shown, since the ends of the CDR3 on it are uncertain; the CDR3 is the one TCRdb lists. This chain connects TRBV5-8 to TRBJ1-1; the table's TRBD1 call for D was not verified on the DNA. Germline CDR1 and CDR2: SGHTS and YDEGEE. Counting both end residues, the CDR3 totals 11 amino acids. The CDR3 spells CASSLGRIRAL.

The J gene is TRBJ1-2, the V gene TRBV21-1. TRBV21-1 is a pseudogene. This CDR3 spans 16 amino acids. The CDR3 loop reads CASSKGAAGQTNLYTF. The CDR3 DNA follows: TGTGCCAGCAGCAAAGGGGCGGCGGGTCAAACTAACCTCTACACCTTC.

V is TRBV7-2 and J is TRBJ2-2, with a weak D call TRBD1 (7 bases). CDR3 size: 14 residues. Germline lookup yields CDR1 SGHTA and CDR2 FQGNSA. Trimming removed 8 bases at V and 6 bases at J, with 16 bases between. CDR3 protein: CASGGGGLAGELFF. For the CDR3, the DNA is TGTGCCAGCGGAGGAGGGGGCCTAGCCGGGGAGCTGTTTTTT. The full variable domain, rest sourced from reference TRBV7-2 and TRBJ2-2, is GAGVSQSPSNKVTEKGKDVELRCDPISGHTALYWYRQSLGQGLEFLIYFQGNSAPDKSGLPSDRFSAERTGGSVSTLTIQRTQQEDSAVYLCASGGGGLAGELFFGEGSRLTVL.